Sequencing of this T cell receptor (beta chain) was carried out in a study of cytomegalovirus exposure and HLA in healthy donors. Study-level findings and limits: The study designated some 180 TCR beta chains cytomegalovirus-associated. A later analysis showed that HLA-associated TCR beta chains had undergone more clonal expansion than equally common others. Later analysis associated a missense DCLRE1C variant with TCR beta V- and J-gene trimming.

Comment on this clone: Its antigen is not identified.

This CDR3 region has 17 residues. Germline V gene lookup returns CDR1 SEHNR and CDR2 FQNEAQ (reference sequence). V shed 11 bases and J 2 bases; nucleotides not matched to a gene: 15. The PCR was carried out with 60 Vbeta primers and 13 Jbeta primers. Only in-frame clones appear in the TCRdb table, and some are missing; sequencing was by immunoSEQ multiplex PCR. The repertoire table contains about 110,000 clones. Material: PBMCs. The V call is TRBV7-9, the J call TRBJ2-2; 9 bases fit TRBD2. The clonotype originates from a man younger than 40 in good health and CMV-seronegative. This chain's CDR3 is CAQTLSGGRENTGELFF. The CDR3 DNA sequence: TGTGCCCAGACCCTATCCGGCGGGAGGGAAAACACCGGGGAGCTGTTTTTT.